These 26 T cell receptor beta chains were sequenced from one sample in a study of shared T cell receptors in the human thymus. The data were produced by immunoSEQ multiplex PCR, yet TCRdb's version contains in-frame clones alone and is incomplete. The sample lists about 710,000 clones, more than 75% occurring once. A further study also used this sample, focusing on human thymus T cells.

The sequenced sample consisted of thymocytes. The receptors derive from a boy younger than two with a congenital heart defect.

This chain joins TRBV10-1 and TRBJ2-1; a possible D gene is TRBD2 (6 bases). V shed 3 bases and J shed 7 bases, with 13 bases lying between them. The CDR3 extends over 14 amino acids. The V gene's germline CDR1 is WNHNN and CDR2 SYGVQD (reference sequence). CDR3 coding DNA: TGCGCCAGCAGTGACCGGGAGTCGTATAATGAGCAGTTCTTC. Translating it yields CASSDRESYNEQFF.

This sequence joins TRBV4-3 and TRBJ2-5, with 7 bases identical to TRBD1. With V trimmed by 0 bases and J by 3 bases, 10 bases remained unmatched. The V gene's germline CDR1 is LGHNA and CDR2 YSLEER. The CDR3 has 17 residues. CDR3 DNA: TGCGCCAGCAGCCAAGAAATTGACGGGACAGATAAAGAGACCCAGTACTTC. Its protein product is CASSQEIDGTDKETQYF.

A word on this clone: Other DNA sequences in the sample encode the same CDR3. The rearrangement uses TRBV27 and TRBJ1-6, with a weak D call TRBD1 (5 bases). Trimming took off 6 bases at V and 2 bases at J, with 14 bases between the two ends. CDR1 and CDR2 (germline): MNHEY, SMNVEV (reference sequence). The CDR3 length is 16 residues. The CDR3: CASSPGLTPYNSPLHF. The CDR3 DNA follows: TGTGCCAGCAGCCCAGGGCTCACCCCCTATAATTCACCCCTCCACTTT.

The genes are TRBV27 and TRBJ2-2; TRBD2 agrees at 7 bases. Trimming took 3 bases from V and 3 from J; bases not matched to a gene: 4. The CDR3 extends over 15 amino acids. Germline V gene lookup returns CDR1 MNHEY and CDR2 SMNVEV (reference sequence). CDR3 loop: CASSFWGGDTGELFF. CDR3 nucleotides: TGTGCCAGCAGTTTCTGGGGGGGGGACACCGGGGAGCTGTTTTTT.

This clone appeared once. The chain joins TRBV7-3 to TRBJ2-2, with 10 bases that match TRBD2. Germline V gene lookup returns CDR1 SGHTA and CDR2 FQGTGA. V trimming: 2 bases; J trimming: 7 bases; junction bases outside the gene matches: 10. CDR3 size: 17 residues. This CDR3 reads CASSLPSGGEENGELFF. The CDR3 region has the DNA TGTGCCAGCAGCTTACCCAGCGGGGGGGAGGAAAACGGGGAGCTGTTTTTT.

The J gene is TRBJ2-1, the V gene TRBV9, with D perhaps TRBD2 (6 bases). Trimming took off 0 bases at V and 3 bases at J, with 10 bases between the two ends. CDR1 SGDLS and CDR2 YYNGEE come from the germline V gene. This CDR3 region has 15 residues. This chain's CDR3 is CASSVGGEFYNEQFF. CDR3 DNA: TGTGCCAGCAGCGTAGGCGGGGAATTCTACAATGAGCAGTTCTTC.

The J gene is TRBJ1-6, the V gene TRBV9; TRBD1 aligns across 9 bases. V lost 1 base and J lost 8; bases outside the gene matches: 7. The CDR3 totals 16 residues. Germline V lookup: CDR1 SGDLS, CDR2 YYNGEE. The CDR3 sequence: CASSVLPTGGDSPLHF. Written as DNA, the CDR3 is TGTGCCAGCAGCGTACTACCGACAGGGGGGGATTCACCCCTCCACTTT.

The V and J genes are TRBV18 and TRBJ1-2, with 10 bases identical to TRBD1. This CDR3 is built from 15 residues. Germline loops: CDR1 KGHSH, CDR2 LQKENI. The V and J ends lost 8 bases and 4 bases, in that order; junction bases with no gene match: 10. The CDR3 DNA sequence: TGTGCCAGCACACTCCCCGGGACAGGGGTCTATGGCTACACCTTC. Protein: CASTLPGTGVYGYTF.

This chain connects TRBV4-3 to TRBJ2-5, with 7 bases that match TRBD1. CDR1 and CDR2 from the germline V gene are LGHNA and YSLEER. This CDR3 region has 19 residues. Germline trimming cut 1 base from V and 4 bases from J; bases unmatched to any gene: 18. The CDR3 reads CASSQARSTGTEIRETQYF. The CDR3 DNA reads TGCGCCAGCAGCCAAGCCCGATCGACAGGGACGGAGATTAGAGAGACCCAGTACTTC.

In this sample, this clone turned up once. The gene calls are TRBV2 and TRBJ1-6; TRBD1 matches 7 bases. The CDR3 is 20 residues long. Germline lookup yields CDR1 SNHLY and CDR2 FYNNEI. V lost 6 bases and J lost 1; bases outside the gene matches: 18. CDR3 amino acids: CASRRTNDRVARSYNSPLHF. CDR3 DNA: TGTGCCAGCAGGAGAACAAACGACAGGGTTGCAAGATCCTATAATTCACCCCTCCACTTT.

The V call is TRBV7-6, the J call TRBJ2-7; maybe TRBD1 (6 bases). Germline V lookup: CDR1 SGHVS, CDR2 FNYEAQ. The CDR3 is 13 amino acids. Trimming removed 5 bases at V and 3 bases at J, with 11 bases between. CDR3 region: CASSLRGGYEQYF. DNA of the CDR3: TGTGCCAGCAGCCTGAGAGGGGGCTACGAGCAGTACTTC.

The genes are TRBV30 and TRBJ1-1; D is uncertain. The CDR3 is made up of 12 amino acids. The ends were cut back, 6 bases at V and 0 bases at J, with 8 bases in the middle. Per germline, CDR1 GTSNPN and CDR2 SVGIG (reference sequence). The CDR3 sequence: CACQVMNTEAFF. The CDR3 DNA is TGTGCCTGCCAGGTCATGAACACTGAAGCTTTCTTT.

Comment on this clone: Within the sample, other DNA sequences also encode this same CDR3. The chain recombines TRBV7-9 with TRBJ2-3, with TRBD2 identical over 9 bases. The V gene's germline CDR1 is SEHNR and CDR2 FQNEAQ (reference sequence). The length of the CDR3 is 16 residues. V gave up 4 bases and J gave up 0 bases; unmatched junction bases: 5. The CDR3 region is CASSSGLAGSTDTQYF. The CDR3 DNA reads TGTGCCAGCAGCTCGGGACTAGCTGGGAGCACAGATACGCAGTATTTT.

This clone was seen once. This sequence joins TRBV6-5 and TRBJ2-7, with TRBD2 matching 7 bases. The trim removed 10 bases at V and 0 bases at J, leaving 9 bases unmatched. The length of the CDR3 is 14 residues. Germline lookup yields CDR1 MNHEY and CDR2 SVGAGI. The CDR3 loop reads CATGPRGDSYEQYF. The CDR3 DNA sequence: TGTGCCACCGGTCCCCGGGGGGACTCCTACGAGCAGTACTTC.

This chain's CDR3 is CASSCQAATYEQYF. The CDR3 DNA sequence: TGTGCCAGCAGTTGCCAGGCAGCCACCTACGAGCAGTACTTC. The V call is TRBV28, the J call TRBJ2-7; D gene uncertain. Looked up from germline, CDR1 is MDHEN and CDR2 is SYDVKM. The CDR3 consists of 14 residues. With 4 bases removed from V and 2 bases from J, the gap between germline ends came to 12 bases.

The chain carries TRBV15 and TRBJ2-5; no definite D call. Trimming left V 8 bases short and J 2 bases short, with 24 bases between. The CDR3 extends over 17 amino acids. Per germline, CDR1 LNHNV and CDR2 YYDKDF (reference sequence). This CDR3 is CATRNRFSDPPQETQYF. CDR3 nucleotide sequence: TGTGCCACCCGCAACCGCTTCAGCGACCCTCCACAAGAGACCCAGTACTTC.

This sequence joins TRBV7-2 and TRBJ1-5; 8 nucleotides align to TRBD1. Germline assignment: CDR1 SGHTA and CDR2 FQGNSA. The CDR3 extends over 18 amino acids. The ends lost 1 base at V and 5 bases at J; junction bases unmatched: 13. The DNA for the CDR3 is TGTGCCAGCAGCTTAGAGGGGGGGACAGGCGCCTTATATCAGCCCCAGCATTTT. Protein product: CASSLEGGTGALYQPQHF.

This chain joins TRBV4-1 and TRBJ2-1, with 7 bases matching TRBD1. With V trimmed by 4 bases and J by 7 bases, 10 bases remained unmatched. Germline V gene lookup returns CDR1 MGHRA and CDR2 YSYEKL. CDR3 length equals 15 residues. CDR3 coding DNA: TGCGCCAGCAGCCCTCACAGGGGATTGTGGAATGAGCAGTTCTTC. It encodes CASSPHRGLWNEQFF.

The J gene is TRBJ1-1, the V gene TRBV29-1, with 7 bases matching TRBD1. From germline, CDR1 is SQVTM and CDR2 ANQGSEA. V shed 4 bases and J 5 bases; nucleotides not matched to a gene: 4. The CDR3 loop spans 12 amino acids. CDR3 DNA: TGCAGCGTTGTAGGGGGCTGGACTGAAGCTTTCTTT. Translation: CSVVGGWTEAFF.

The chain employs TRBV6-5 and TRBJ1-4, with D maybe TRBD1 (6 bases). The CDR3 is made up of 14 amino acids. With 6 bases removed from V and 4 bases from J, the gap between germline ends came to 12 bases. Germline-derived CDR1 and CDR2 are MNHEY and SVGAGI. The CDR3 nucleotides are TGTGCCAGCAGAAACCAGGGGCTTAATGAAAAACTGTTTTTT. It yields the protein CASRNQGLNEKLFF.

This clone was recorded once. The V gene is TRBV6-6, the J gene TRBJ1-1; a possible D gene is TRBD1 (6 bases). The CDR3 consists of 14 residues. Germline V gene data show CDR1 as MNHNY and CDR2 as SVGAGI (reference sequence). Trimming stripped 10 bases from V and 1 base from J, with 16 bases between. CDR3 amino acids: CATLKAGQNTEAFF. The CDR3 DNA sequence: TGTGCCACACTTAAAGCGGGACAGAACACTGAAGCTTTCTTT.

The chain has TRBV28 and TRBJ1-1; no firm D call. The CDR3 is 14 residues long. In germline, CDR1 is MDHEN, CDR2 SYDVKM. V was clipped by 3 bases and J by 1 base, with 9 bases between them. The CDR3 sequence is CASSLRITNTEAFF. The CDR3 DNA reads as TGTGCCAGCAGTTTGAGGATAACGAACACTGAAGCTTTCTTT.

The chain joins TRBV5-8 to TRBJ2-1; TRBD2 matches 7 bases. From germline, CDR1 is SGHTS and CDR2 YDEGEE. This CDR3 contains 19 residues. The ends lost 4 bases at V and 3 bases at J; junction bases unmatched: 19. The CDR3 is CASSGVFRTGGPLYNEQFF. DNA for the CDR3: TGTGCCAGCAGCGGGGTGTTCCGAACGGGAGGCCCCCTCTACAATGAGCAGTTCTTC.

This chain connects TRBV12-5 to TRBJ2-1; 12 nucleotides align to TRBD2. The V gene end was trimmed by 0 bases and the J gene end by 6 bases; junction bases not matched to a gene: 3. Germline V CDR1 and CDR2: LGHNT, FRNRAP. The CDR3 covers 16 residues. The CDR3, as DNA: TGTGCTAGTGGTTTGGTACGGACTAGCGGGACCAATGAGCAGTTCTTC. As protein: CASGLVRTSGTNEQFF.

The chain joins TRBV25-1 to TRBJ1-1; TRBD1 aligns across 10 bases. The CDR3 contains 14 residues. Trimming at V came to 4 bases and at J to 11 bases, leaving 10 bases not matched to a gene. The V gene's germline CDR1 is MGHDK and CDR2 SYGVNS. The CDR3 spells CASSAEGQGGCAFF. In nucleotides, the CDR3 is TGTGCCAGCAGTGCCGAAGGACAGGGGGGTTGTGCTTTCTTT.

V and J are TRBV4-3 and TRBJ1-5, with a possible D match to TRBD1 (5 bases). Germline lookup yields CDR1 LGHNA and CDR2 YSLEER. V shed 5 bases and J shed 9 bases, with 17 bases lying between them. The CDR3 is 14 amino acids. CDR3 sequence: CASSSMEGQRPQHF. The CDR3 nucleotides are TGCGCCAGCAGCTCAATGGAGGGGCAACGGCCCCAGCATTTT.